The T cell receptor (beta chain) under discussion was sequenced for a study of blood T cells in healthy people across ages (dated by TCRdb to the mid-2010s). About the full investigation: Template switching captured roughly one uniquely barcoded TCR beta cDNA molecule per two T cells in model experiments. Donors were grouped into four age groups: young (average roughly 15 years), middle-aged (about 40), aged (around 62) and long-lived (over 80). To avoid experimental bias, donors of different ages were distributed randomly across sequencing lanes. To track age-related changes in TCR beta repertoire diversity, the study relied on deep sequencing normalized with unique cDNA molecular identifiers. Two additional independent replicas of 1 million unique cDNA reads from the same blood draw were analyzed for two donors (one aged 18 to 29 and one aged 80 or older). Overall study outcomes, separate from this receptor: Estimates of total diversity based on one million sequenced T cells were considered lower bounds and underestimates. The CMV infection status of donors was not known, potentially confounding age-related changes in expanded clonotypes. Observed TCR beta diversity correlated strongly with the percentage of naive T cells measured by flow cytometry. Compared with the aged group, the long-lived group had more naive CD4+ T cells, fewer expanded clones and increased TCR diversity, a pattern suggesting age selection. Observed TCR beta diversity per million T cells fell roughly linearly with age, and a significant reduction was already apparent by age about 43. Conclusive comparison of naive and antigen-experienced compartments was prevented by the profiling of bulk unsorted PBMCs.

The donors were roughly 40 Caucasian individuals from Russia, aged 6 to 90 years, who were systemically healthy. Each donor gave roughly 9 milliliters of peripheral blood, drawn into EDTA-treated Vacutainer tubes. PBMCs were isolated by Ficoll-Paque density-gradient centrifugation, with at least 6.5 million obtained per sample. Total RNA, at least 5.5 micrograms per sample, was extracted from PBMCs with Trizol reagent. The percentages of naive CD45RAhigh/CD27high T cells were determined by flow cytometry on a PBMC aliquot from every donor. For this clonotype: Its specific antigen is unknown. It has no much larger one-base neighbor in the sample; base qualities were not kept.

The protocol used for the library was 5' RACE. Sequenced on an Illumina HiSeq 2500. A second PCR of roughly 6 to 11 cycles was performed with a sample-barcoded 5' primer and a J-beta primer mix. Each TCR beta cDNA molecule received a unique molecular identifier from a template-switch 5' adaptor carrying 12 random nucleotides. Each sample yielded at least 3 million CDR3-containing paired-end reads. The Mint cDNA synthesis kit, primed by a TRBC-specific oligonucleotide, was used to synthesize first-strand cDNA from all RNA. Following uracil-DNA glycosylase treatment, a first 18-cycle PCR with universal primers M1SS and BC2_uni_R was performed on all cDNA. The authors' analysis ran thus. For normalization, 1 million high-quality reads were randomly selected from each sample, with every read carrying a distinct molecular identifier. Instead of being binned into consensus sequences, reads with shared molecular identifiers were discarded. MiTCR, run with a Q25 quality threshold and the strictest error-elimination algorithm, handled CDR3 identification, clonotype clustering and error correction. A nonparametric unseen species model using Euler transformation provided a lower-bound estimate of total TCR beta diversity. TCRdb cleaned the public reads at Q25 with fastp, built clones with MiXCR and kept in-frame beta chains. Rows are unified per CDR3 protein, each entry keeping the most common DNA and genes. The V and J calls reflect TCRdb's pipeline rather than the authors' work. The sample includes 1.5 million to 2 million distinct CDR3 sequences, with approximately 32% observed a single time. The ten largest clones take up about 11% of the sample.

Specimen: blood. The clonotype originates from a young woman in good health.

The CDR3 here reads CASADLLLETQYF. The sequence in DNA is TGTGCCAGCGCGGACTTGTTACTAGAAACCCAGTACTTC. The sequence links TRBV7-9 to TRBJ2-7; TRBD2 could be the D gene, as 5 bases match. V is cut by 8 bases and J by 10 bases, and the space between the germline ends is 21 bases. CDR1 SEHNR and CDR2 FQNEAQ are derived from the germline V gene (reference sequence). The CDR3 runs 13 amino acids, cysteine and phenylalanine included. The read is trimmed to its CDR3 DNA, 39 bases read in frame from base 1.